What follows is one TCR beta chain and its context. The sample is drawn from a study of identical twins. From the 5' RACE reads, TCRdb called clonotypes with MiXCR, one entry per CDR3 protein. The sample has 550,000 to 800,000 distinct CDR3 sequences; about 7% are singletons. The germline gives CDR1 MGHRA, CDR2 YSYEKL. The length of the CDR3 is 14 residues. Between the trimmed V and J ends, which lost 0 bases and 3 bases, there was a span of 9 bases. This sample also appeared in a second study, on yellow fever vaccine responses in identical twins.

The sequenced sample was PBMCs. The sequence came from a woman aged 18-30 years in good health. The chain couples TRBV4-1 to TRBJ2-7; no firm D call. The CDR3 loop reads CASSQEAAIYEQYF. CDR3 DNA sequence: TGCGCCAGCAGCCAAGAGGCAGCTATCTACGAGCAGTACTTC.